This note documents a single T cell receptor delta chain sequence. This receptor's antigen is unknown. For this DNA, TCRdb reports the protein of a much larger clone, which diverges at residue 11, most likely from a read error; the protein presented here is translated directly from the DNA. Pregnant women getting prenatal care were recruited in Kampala, Uganda, and their infants were enrolled; maternal HIV status had to be documented. Home visits to families took place weekly, and collection of infant clinical information, oral swabs and peripheral blood began at 6 weeks of age and was repeated every 4 months after that. Blood was drawn into heparin tubes, and PBMC were isolated via Ficoll-Paque density gradient centrifugation and then cryopreserved. This specimen belongs to a study of delta chains in infants with herpesvirus infections (dated 2023 in TCRdb). Some background on the complete study: The study prospectively followed a Ugandan infant birth cohort from birth to characterize gammadelta T cell responses to primary cytomegalovirus (CMV) infection. The previously published Belgian fetal and cord blood gammadelta TCR data were not generated in this cohort and were added only for comparison. Infant blood samples fell into approximate age groups of 1.5, 4, 8 and 12 months. gammadelta TCRs were sequenced from PBMC obtained from roughly 20 CMV-infected infants (one congenitally infected) and roughly eight CMV-uninfected infants for whom sufficient sample was available. A public fetal Vdelta1/Vgamma8 gammadelta TCR clonotype was searched for in infants infected with CMV after birth. Results the study describes overall, beyond this receptor: The authors acknowledged a small sample size and a lack of race- or environment-matched controls, because almost all Ugandans acquire CMV before adulthood. Public-clonotype frequency among Vdelta1 cells appeared to be inversely correlated with age at infection and was observed to decay rapidly, seemingly without persisting beyond about 8 weeks. Detection of the public clonotype was limited to the first time point after infection, and the public clonotype was not found in uninfected infants or in infants infected after 120 days. Presence of the public clonotype at levels below the detection limit might still occur in CMV-uninfected infants. Of 15 to 20 CMV-infected infants, several carried the public Vdelta1 clonotype: three infants infected postnatally before 120 days of age and the congenitally infected infant.

Trimming removed 3 bases from V and 10 bases from J; the gene matches leave 19 bases unexplained. The germline V gene specifies GEAIGNYY as CDR1 and EKD as CDR2. The CDR3 sequence holds 17 residues, the cysteine and phenylalanine included. Here the CDR3 DNA is all that survives: 51 bases in frame from base 1. Library preparation employed RT-PCR. To generate TCR cDNA, RNA from PBMC was reverse transcribed using SuperScript II together with primers specific for the gamma chain and the delta chain. cDNA was purified with AMPure XP beads, amplified, and indexed with Illumina adapters using the Nextera XT Index Kit. Sequencing of gammadelta TCR libraries was carried out on an Illumina MiSeq using a V2 300-cycle kit. Per the source publication's procedure: Using MiXCR v2.1.12, CDR3 sequences were assembled, and reads were mapped onto D, J and V genes obtained from GenBank. VDJtools v1.2.1 was used to perform repertoire analyses of the CDR3 clonotypes. With CATT, TCRdb called clones again from the public reads; duplicate DNA rows were later joined. The V and J calls were not made by the authors but by TCRdb's processing. Present in this sample are under 150 delta-chain clones, around 9.9% of which were seen just once. In total, the top ten clones hold about 90% of the sample.

The sequencing here drew on peripheral blood, taken at time point 2 of longitudinal follow-up. The receptor was isolated from a human donor who was a Ugandan infant, either HIV-exposed or HIV-unexposed (not recorded which). The chain was built from TRDV2 and TRDJ1, and 10 junction bases match TRDD3. The CDR3 in this case is CACDYLNYWGMPQGLIF. Read as DNA, the sequence is TGTGCCTGTGACTATCTGAACTACTGGGGGATGCCACAGGGACTCATCTTT.